Listed here are 20 T cell receptor beta chains from one sample, sequenced in a study of blood T cell repertoires in COVID-19. Profiling relied on immunoSEQ multiplex PCR, and the TCRdb table lists in-frame clones only, not all of them. The data contain 190,000 or so clones, approximately 87% of them singletons. Sequencing used peripheral blood. All receptors derive from a woman between 18 and 29 years old who had recovered from COVID-19.

This chain joins TRBV2 and TRBJ2-2; 12 bases line up with TRBD2. CDR1 and CDR2 (germline): SNHLY, FYNNEI. The CDR3 extends over 16 amino acids. V trimming: 4 bases; J trimming: 7 bases; junction bases outside the gene matches: 7. CDR3 sequence (DNA): TGTGCCAGCAGTGGGAGACTAGCGGGAGCGGGCGGGGAGCTGTTTTTT. Translated: CASSGRLAGAGGELFF.

The chain is built from TRBV6-6 and TRBJ2-1, with D possibly TRBD2 on 6 matching bases. CDR3 length: 16 residues. The V end was cut by 0 bases, the J end by 0 bases, with 9 bases between. Germline CDR1 reads MNHNY; CDR2 reads SVGAGI (reference sequence). This CDR3 is CASSYSNGGSYNEQFF. The DNA of the CDR3 is TGTGCCAGCAGTTACTCGAACGGGGGCTCCTACAATGAGCAGTTCTTC.

The CDR3: CASRLAGNQGEQFF. CDR3 coding DNA: TGTGCCAGCAGACTAGCGGGAAATCAGGGTGAGCAGTTCTTC. V gene TRBV7-3 combines with J gene TRBJ2-1; 10 bases match TRBD2. The CDR3 covers 14 residues. CDR1 is SGHTA and CDR2 is FQGTGA in the germline V gene. The V and J ends lost 6 bases and 9 bases, in that order; junction bases with no gene match: 8.

The gene calls are TRBV4-1 and TRBJ1-1; D possibly corresponds to TRBD1 (5 bases). The CDR3 has 16 amino acids. CDR1 and CDR2 from the germline V gene are MGHRA and YSYEKL. Trimming shortened V by 0 bases and J by 1 base, and 12 bases separated the two germline ends. The CDR3 nucleotides read TGCGCCAGCAGCCAAGATCGCGGTGACAGGAACACTGAAGCTTTCTTT. Translating gives CASSQDRGDRNTEAFF.

The genes are TRBV19 and TRBJ1-1; D ambiguous. CDR3 length: 14 residues. Trimming cost V 3 bases and J 1 base, with 9 bases left between them. Germline V gene data show CDR1 as LNHDA and CDR2 as SQIVND (reference sequence). For the CDR3, the DNA is TGTGCCAGTAGTATGAGGGCGGGGAACACTGAAGCTTTCTTT. Translation: CASSMRAGNTEAFF.

This clone was seen more than once but under ten times. A much larger clone lies a single base off, so this may be a read error. This rearrangement joins TRBV2 to TRBJ1-1; 7 bases map to TRBD1. CDR3 size: 11 residues. CDR1 and CDR2 (germline): SNHLY, FYNNEI. Losses at the gene ends were 3 bases for V and 8 bases for J; bases not matched to a gene: 0. CDR3 nucleotides: TGTGCCAGCAGTGAGACAGGGGAAGCTTTCTTT. This codes for CASSETGEAFF.

This chain connects TRBV2 to TRBJ2-1; a possible D gene is TRBD2 (6 bases). This CDR3 spans 14 amino acids. With 3 bases removed from V and 8 bases from J, the gap between germline ends came to 14 bases. CDR1 SNHLY and CDR2 FYNNEI come from the germline V gene. CDR3 in amino acids: CASSDPTRFDEQFF. The CDR3 region has the DNA TGTGCCAGCAGTGACCCGACTAGATTCGATGAGCAGTTCTTC.

This clone was recorded a few times. This chain connects TRBV3-1 (or the pseudogene TRBV3-2) to TRBJ2-1; weak D call: TRBD1 (6 bases). There are 15 residues in the CDR3. V gave up 0 bases and J gave up 7 bases, with 13 bases separating them. The germline V gene encodes CDR1 LGHDT and CDR2 YNNKEL (reference sequence). The CDR3 reads CASSQESGHTNEQFF. The CDR3 DNA reads as TGTGCCAGCAGCCAAGAGTCGGGACACACTAATGAGCAGTTCTTC.

This clone was counted once. The V call is TRBV6-4, the J call TRBJ1-6; D is undetermined. The germline V and J ends were trimmed by 3 bases and 10 bases, with 13 bases remaining between them. The CDR3 runs 14 residues. The germline V gene encodes CDR1 MRHNA and CDR2 SNTAGT. CDR3 residues: CASSDNMAGSPLHF. The CDR3, as DNA: TGTGCCAGCAGTGATAACATGGCGGGATCACCCCTCCACTTT.

V usage is TRBV9 and J usage is TRBJ2-7, with TRBD1 matching 9 bases. CDR1 is SGDLS, CDR2 YYNGEE, per germline. The length of the CDR3 is 14 residues. With 4 bases clipped from V and 4 bases from J, the junction kept 6 bases outside the gene matches. The CDR3 DNA sequence: TGTGCCAGCAGCCCGGACAGGGGTCTATACGAGCAGTACTTC. Translation gives CASSPDRGLYEQYF.

The V and J genes are TRBV7-2 and TRBJ1-5; 9 bases fit TRBD1. Germline assignment: CDR1 SGHTA and CDR2 FQGNSA. Germline trimming cut 5 bases from V and 5 bases from J; bases unmatched to any gene: 16. CDR3 length: 18 residues. The CDR3 DNA is TGTGCCAGCAGCCTAGGGGGGTTCCGGGACAGGGAGGATCAGCCCCAGCATTTT. It specifies CASSLGGFRDREDQPQHF.

In its sample, this clone was seen once. The rearrangement links TRBV18 to TRBJ2-4, with TRBD1 matching over 9 bases. This CDR3 spans 16 amino acids. V was pared by 3 bases and J by 7 bases, with 10 bases of the junction left unmatched. Germline loops: CDR1 KGHSH, CDR2 LQKENI. In DNA form, the CDR3 reads TGTGCCAGCTCACCCTTGGTAGGACAGGGGTCGAACATTCAGTACTTC. Translating gives CASSPLVGQGSNIQYF.

This clone was counted a single time. The chain employs TRBV9 and TRBJ2-6; weak D call: TRBD1 (7 bases). Trimming shortened V by 0 bases and J by 0 bases, and 16 bases separated the two germline ends. Germline loops: CDR1 SGDLS, CDR2 YYNGEE. The CDR3 totals 19 residues. The CDR3 is CASSVARGQGGSGANVLTF. CDR3 DNA sequence: TGTGCCAGCAGCGTAGCTAGAGGGCAGGGGGGCTCTGGGGCCAACGTCCTGACTTTC.

The chain combines TRBV4-1 with TRBJ2-7; maybe TRBD2 (5 bases). Germline CDR1 and CDR2: MGHRA and YSYEKL. V was pared by 11 bases and J by 0 bases, with 23 bases between. The CDR3 totals 16 residues. In nucleotides, the CDR3 is TGCGCCCAAGGCGGTTTCTCGTCGGGAAGCTCCTACGAGCAGTACTTC. Translated: CAQGGFSSGSSYEQYF.

In its sample, this clone was seen a few times. Within the sample, other DNA sequences also encode this same CDR3. This CDR3 is CASSLLSSNQPQHF. CDR3 in DNA: TGTGCCAGCAGTCTGTTGAGTAGCAATCAGCCCCAGCATTTT. The J gene is TRBJ1-5, the V gene TRBV27; no definite D call. This CDR3 comprises 14 residues. Per germline, CDR1 MNHEY and CDR2 SMNVEV (reference sequence). V lost 5 bases and J lost 0, with 8 bases in between.

V usage is TRBV30 and J usage is TRBJ1-1, with D maybe TRBD1 (6 bases). The CDR3 contains 12 residues. CDR1 is GTSNPN, CDR2 SVGIG, per germline (reference sequence). V lost 4 bases and J 4 bases, leaving 10 bases between the germline ends. For the CDR3, the DNA is TGTGCCTGGACTACAGGGATCACTGAAGCTTTCTTT. It translates to CAWTTGITEAFF.

The J gene is TRBJ2-3, the V gene TRBV27; no clear D. From germline, CDR1 is MNHEY and CDR2 SMNVEV (reference sequence). Trimming cost V 2 bases and J 2 bases, with 8 bases left between them. The CDR3 consists of 14 residues. The CDR3 region is CASSLQALTDTQYF. Written as DNA, the CDR3 is TGTGCCAGCAGTTTACAAGCGCTCACAGATACGCAGTATTTT.

This clone occurred once. The rearrangement links TRBV4-1 to TRBJ1-6, with D tentatively TRBD1 (5 bases). The CDR3 runs 18 residues. The V end was cut by 1 base, the J end by 4 bases, with 17 bases between. Germline-derived CDR1 and CDR2 are MGHRA and YSYEKL. The CDR3 DNA is TGCGCCAGCAGCCAAGGTTCTCTGGGCAGGGCATATAATTCACCCCTCCACTTT. This gives the protein CASSQGSLGRAYNSPLHF.

The V and J genes are TRBV5-6 and TRBJ1-1; 7 bases align to TRBD1. This CDR3 is built from 14 residues. J lost 1 base, V lost 5 bases, and 5 bases had no gene match. Per germline, CDR1 SGHDT and CDR2 YYEEEE. The CDR3 protein is CASRSTGWNTEAFF. In nucleotides, the CDR3 is TGTGCCAGCAGATCGACAGGGTGGAACACTGAAGCTTTCTTT.

Regarding this clone: At the DNA level, this CDR3 is encoded by other sequences in the same sample as well. The V call is TRBV5-1, the J call TRBJ1-3; no clear D gene. Germline-derived CDR1 and CDR2 are SGHRS and YFSETQ. Between the trimmed V and J ends, which lost 0 bases and 1 base, there was a span of 8 bases. CDR3 size: 15 residues. CDR3 bases: TGCGCCAGCAGCTTGGAAGGAGGGTCTGGAAACACCATATATTTT. Translation: CASSLEGGSGNTIYF.